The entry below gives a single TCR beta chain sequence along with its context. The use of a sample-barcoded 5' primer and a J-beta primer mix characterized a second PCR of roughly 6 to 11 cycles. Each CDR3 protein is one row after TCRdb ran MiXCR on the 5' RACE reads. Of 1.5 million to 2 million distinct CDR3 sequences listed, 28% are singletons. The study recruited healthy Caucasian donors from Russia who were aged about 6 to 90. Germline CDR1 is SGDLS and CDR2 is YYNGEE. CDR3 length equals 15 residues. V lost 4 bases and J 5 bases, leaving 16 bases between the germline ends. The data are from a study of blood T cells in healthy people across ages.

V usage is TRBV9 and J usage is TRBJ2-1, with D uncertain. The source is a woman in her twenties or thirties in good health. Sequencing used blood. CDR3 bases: TGTGCCAGCAGCCCCCAACCGTACACCGACAATGAGCAGTTCTTC. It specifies CASSPQPYTDNEQFF.